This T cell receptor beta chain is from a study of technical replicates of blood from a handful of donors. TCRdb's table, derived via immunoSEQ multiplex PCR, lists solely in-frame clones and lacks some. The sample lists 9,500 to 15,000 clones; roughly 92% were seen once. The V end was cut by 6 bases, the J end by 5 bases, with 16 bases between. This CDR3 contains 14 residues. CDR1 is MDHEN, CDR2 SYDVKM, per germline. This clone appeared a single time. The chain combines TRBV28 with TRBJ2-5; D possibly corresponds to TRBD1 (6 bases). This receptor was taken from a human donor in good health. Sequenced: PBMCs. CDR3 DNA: TGTGCCAGCAGCCATCCACAGGGCAGGGAGACCCAGTACTTC. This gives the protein CASSHPQGRETQYF.